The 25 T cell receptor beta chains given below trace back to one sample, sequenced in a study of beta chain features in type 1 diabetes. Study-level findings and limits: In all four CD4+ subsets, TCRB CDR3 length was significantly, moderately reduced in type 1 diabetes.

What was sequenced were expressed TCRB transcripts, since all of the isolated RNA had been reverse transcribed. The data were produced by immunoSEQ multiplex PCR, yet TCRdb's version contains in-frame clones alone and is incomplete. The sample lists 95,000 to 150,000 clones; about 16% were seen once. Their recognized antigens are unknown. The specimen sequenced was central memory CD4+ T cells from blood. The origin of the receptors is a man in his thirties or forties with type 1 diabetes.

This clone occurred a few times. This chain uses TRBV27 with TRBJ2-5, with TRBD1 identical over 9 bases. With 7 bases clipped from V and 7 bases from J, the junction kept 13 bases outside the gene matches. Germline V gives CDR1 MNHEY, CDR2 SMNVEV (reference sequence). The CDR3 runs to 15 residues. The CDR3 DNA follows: TGTGCCAGCAAATCCATGGACAGGGGCCCGGGGACCCAGTACTTC. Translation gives CASKSMDRGPGTQYF.

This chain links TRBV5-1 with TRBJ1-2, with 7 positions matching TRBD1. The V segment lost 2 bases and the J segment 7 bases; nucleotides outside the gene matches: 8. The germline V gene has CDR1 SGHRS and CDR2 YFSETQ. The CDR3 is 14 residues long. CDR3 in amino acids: CASSFEGAHSGYTF. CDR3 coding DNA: TGCGCCAGCAGCTTTGAGGGGGCGCATTCTGGCTACACCTTC.

For the CDR3, the DNA is TGTGCCACCAGCAGAACTAAGACCGACAGGGGGTATGGAAACACCATATATTTT. Amino acids: CATSRTKTDRGYGNTIYF. This chain uses TRBV15 with TRBJ1-3; 9 nucleotides match TRBD1. J gave up 3 bases and V 2 bases, and 11 bases lay outside the gene matches. Per the germline V gene, CDR1 is LNHNV and CDR2 is YYDKDF (reference sequence). The CDR3 runs to 18 residues.

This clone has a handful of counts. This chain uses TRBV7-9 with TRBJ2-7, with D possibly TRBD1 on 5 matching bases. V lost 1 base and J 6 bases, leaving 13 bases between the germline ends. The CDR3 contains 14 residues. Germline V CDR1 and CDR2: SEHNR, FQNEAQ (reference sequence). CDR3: CASSLDARALEQYF. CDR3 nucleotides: TGTGCCAGCAGCTTAGATGCCAGGGCCCTCGAGCAGTACTTC.

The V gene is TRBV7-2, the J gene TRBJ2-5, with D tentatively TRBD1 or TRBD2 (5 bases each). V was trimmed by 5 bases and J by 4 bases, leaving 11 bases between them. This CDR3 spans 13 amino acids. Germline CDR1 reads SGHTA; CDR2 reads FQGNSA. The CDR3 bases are TGTGCCAGCAGCCCGGGACGGCTAGAGACCCAGTACTTC. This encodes CASSPGRLETQYF.

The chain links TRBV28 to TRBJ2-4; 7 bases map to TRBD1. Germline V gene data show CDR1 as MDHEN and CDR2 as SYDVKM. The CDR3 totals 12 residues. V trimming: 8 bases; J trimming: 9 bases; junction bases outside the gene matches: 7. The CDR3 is CASSDRVGIQYF. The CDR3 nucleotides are TGTGCCAGCTCAGACAGGGTCGGCATTCAGTACTTC.

The CDR3 coding sequence is TGTGCCAGCAGCCAACCGGGACACCTGTTCTACAATGAGCAGTTCTTC. Translated: CASSQPGHLFYNEQFF. J is TRBJ2-1 and V is TRBV28; D is perhaps TRBD1 (6 bases). The CDR3 contains 16 residues. Germline V lookup: CDR1 MDHEN, CDR2 SYDVKM. Trimming removed 6 bases from V and 3 bases from J, with 18 bases in between.

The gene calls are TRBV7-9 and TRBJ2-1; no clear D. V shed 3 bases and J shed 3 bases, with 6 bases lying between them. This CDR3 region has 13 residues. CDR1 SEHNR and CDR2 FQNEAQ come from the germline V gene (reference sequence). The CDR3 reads CASSFSNYNEQFF. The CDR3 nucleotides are TGTGCCAGCAGCTTTTCGAACTACAATGAGCAGTTCTTC.

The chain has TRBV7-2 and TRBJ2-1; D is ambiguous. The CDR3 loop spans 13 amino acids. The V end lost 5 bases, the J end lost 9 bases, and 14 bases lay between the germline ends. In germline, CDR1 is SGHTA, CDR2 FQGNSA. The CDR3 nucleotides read TGTGCCAGCAGCCTTCACCAATTGGGTGAGCAGTTCTTC. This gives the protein CASSLHQLGEQFF.

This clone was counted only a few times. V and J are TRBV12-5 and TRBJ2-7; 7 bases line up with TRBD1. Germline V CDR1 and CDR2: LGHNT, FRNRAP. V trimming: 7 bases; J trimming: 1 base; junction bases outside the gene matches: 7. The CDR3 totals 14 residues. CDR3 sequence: CASAPQGPSYEQYF. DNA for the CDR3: TGTGCTAGTGCCCCACAGGGGCCGTCCTACGAGCAGTACTTC. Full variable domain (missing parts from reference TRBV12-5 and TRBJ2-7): DARVTQTPRHKVTEMGQEVTMRCQPILGHNTVFWYRQTMMQGLELLAYFRNRAPLDDSGMPKDRFSAEMPDATLATLKIQPSEPRDSAVYFCASAPQGPSYEQYFGPGTRLTVT.

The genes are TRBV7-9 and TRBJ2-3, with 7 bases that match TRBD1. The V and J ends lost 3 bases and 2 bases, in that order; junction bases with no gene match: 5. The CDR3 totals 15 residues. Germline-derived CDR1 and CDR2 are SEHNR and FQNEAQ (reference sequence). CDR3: CASSFRTGATDTQYF. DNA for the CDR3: TGTGCCAGCAGCTTCCGGACAGGCGCCACAGATACGCAGTATTTT.

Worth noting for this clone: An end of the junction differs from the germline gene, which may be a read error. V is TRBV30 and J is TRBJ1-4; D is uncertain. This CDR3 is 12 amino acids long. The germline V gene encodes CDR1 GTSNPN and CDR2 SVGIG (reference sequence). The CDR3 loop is CGGSSESEKLFF. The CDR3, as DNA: TGCGGCGGCAGTTCCGAAAGCGAAAAACTGTTTTTT.

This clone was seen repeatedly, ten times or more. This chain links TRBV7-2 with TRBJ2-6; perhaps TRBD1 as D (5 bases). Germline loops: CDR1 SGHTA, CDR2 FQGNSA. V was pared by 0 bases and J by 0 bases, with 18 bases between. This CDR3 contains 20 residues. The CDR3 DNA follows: TGTGCCAGCAGCTTAGCTTTCAGAGGACATATTAGCTCTGGGGCCAACGTCCTGACTTTC. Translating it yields CASSLAFRGHISSGANVLTF.

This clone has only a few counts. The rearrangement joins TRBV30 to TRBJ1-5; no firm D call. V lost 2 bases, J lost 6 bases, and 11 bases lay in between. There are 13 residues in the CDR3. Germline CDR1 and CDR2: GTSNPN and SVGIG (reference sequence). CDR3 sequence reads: CAWSMEGSQPQHF. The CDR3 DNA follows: TGTGCCTGGAGTATGGAGGGAAGTCAGCCCCAGCATTTT.

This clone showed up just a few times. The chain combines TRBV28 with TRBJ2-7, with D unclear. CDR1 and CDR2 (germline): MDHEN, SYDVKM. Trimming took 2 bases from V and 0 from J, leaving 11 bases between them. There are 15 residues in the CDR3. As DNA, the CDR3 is TGTGCCAGCAGTTTACAGTCGTCCGGCTCCTACGAGCAGTACTTC. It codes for CASSLQSSGSYEQYF.

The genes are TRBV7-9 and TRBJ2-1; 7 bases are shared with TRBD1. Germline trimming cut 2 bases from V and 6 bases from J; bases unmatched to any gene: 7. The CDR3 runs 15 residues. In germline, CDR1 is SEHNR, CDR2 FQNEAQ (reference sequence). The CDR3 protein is CASSLKGGMFNEQFF. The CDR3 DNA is TGTGCCAGCAGCTTAAAAGGGGGCATGTTCAATGAGCAGTTCTTC.

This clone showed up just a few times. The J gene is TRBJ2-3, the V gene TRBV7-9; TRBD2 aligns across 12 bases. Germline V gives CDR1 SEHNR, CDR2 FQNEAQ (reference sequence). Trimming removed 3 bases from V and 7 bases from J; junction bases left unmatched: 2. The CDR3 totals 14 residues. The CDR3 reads CASSFTSGGNTQYF. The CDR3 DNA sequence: TGTGCCAGCAGCTTTACTAGCGGGGGGAATACGCAGTATTTT. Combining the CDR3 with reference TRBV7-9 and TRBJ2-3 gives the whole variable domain DTGVSQNPRHKITKRGQNVTFRCDPISEHNRLYWYRQTLGQGPEFLTYFQNEAQLEKSRLLSDRFSAERPKGSFSTLEIQRTEQGDSAMYLCASSFTSGGNTQYFGPGTRLTVL.

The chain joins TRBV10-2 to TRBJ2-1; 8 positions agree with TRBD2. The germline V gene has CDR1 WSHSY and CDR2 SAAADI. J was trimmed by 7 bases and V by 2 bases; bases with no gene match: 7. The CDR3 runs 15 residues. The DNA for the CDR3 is TGCGCCAGCAGTGAGAGGGCGGGGGGCCAAAATGAGCAGTTCTTC. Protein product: CASSERAGGQNEQFF.

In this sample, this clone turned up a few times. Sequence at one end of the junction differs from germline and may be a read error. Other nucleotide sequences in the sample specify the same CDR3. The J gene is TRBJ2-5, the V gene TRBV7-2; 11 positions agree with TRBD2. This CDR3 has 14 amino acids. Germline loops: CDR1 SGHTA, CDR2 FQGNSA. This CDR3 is CASSLAGGQETQYF. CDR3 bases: TGTGCCAGCAGCCTAGCGGGGGGACAAGAGACCCAGTACTTC.

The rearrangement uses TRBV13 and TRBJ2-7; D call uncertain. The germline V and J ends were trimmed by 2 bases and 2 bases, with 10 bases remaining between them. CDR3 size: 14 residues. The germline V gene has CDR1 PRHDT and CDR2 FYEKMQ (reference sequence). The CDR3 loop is CASSLRRPTYEQYF. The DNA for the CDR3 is TGTGCCAGCAGCTTACGCAGGCCGACCTACGAGCAGTACTTC.

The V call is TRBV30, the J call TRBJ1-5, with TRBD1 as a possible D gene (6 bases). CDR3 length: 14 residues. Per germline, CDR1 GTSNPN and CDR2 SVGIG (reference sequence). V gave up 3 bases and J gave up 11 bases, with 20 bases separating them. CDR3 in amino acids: CAWSPQGLGLTQHF. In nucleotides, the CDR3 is TGTGCCTGGAGCCCACAGGGATTAGGTCTAACCCAGCATTTT.

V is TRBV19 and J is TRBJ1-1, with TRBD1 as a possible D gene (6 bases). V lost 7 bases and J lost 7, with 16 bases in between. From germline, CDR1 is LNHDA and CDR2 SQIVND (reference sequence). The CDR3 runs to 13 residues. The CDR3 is CASTTADRFEAFF. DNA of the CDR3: TGTGCCAGTACCACGGCCGACAGGTTTGAAGCTTTCTTT. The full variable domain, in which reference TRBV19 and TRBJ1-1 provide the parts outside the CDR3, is DGGITQSPKYLFRKEGQNVTLSCEQNLNHDAMYWYRQDPGQGLRLIYYSQIVNDFQKGDIAEGYSVSREKKESFPLTVTSAQKNPTAFYLCASTTADRFEAFFGQGTRLTVV.

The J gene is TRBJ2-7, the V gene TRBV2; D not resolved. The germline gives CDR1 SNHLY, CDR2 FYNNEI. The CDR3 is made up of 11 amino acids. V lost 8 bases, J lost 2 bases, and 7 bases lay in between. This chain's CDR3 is CASQITYEQYF. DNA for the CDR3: TGTGCCAGCCAGATAACCTACGAGCAGTACTTC. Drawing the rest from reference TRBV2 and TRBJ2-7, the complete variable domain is EPEVTQTPSHQVTQMGQEVILRCVPISNHLYFYWYRQILGQKVEFLVSFYNNEISEKSEIFDDQFSVERPDGSNFTLKIRSTKLEDSAMYFCASQITYEQYFGPGTRLTVT.

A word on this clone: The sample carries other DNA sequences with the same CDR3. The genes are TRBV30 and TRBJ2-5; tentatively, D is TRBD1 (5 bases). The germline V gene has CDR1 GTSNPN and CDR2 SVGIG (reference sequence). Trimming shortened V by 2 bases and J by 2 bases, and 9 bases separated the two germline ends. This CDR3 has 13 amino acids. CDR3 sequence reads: CAWSRGHQETQYF. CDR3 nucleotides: TGTGCCTGGAGTCGTGGACATCAAGAGACCCAGTACTTC. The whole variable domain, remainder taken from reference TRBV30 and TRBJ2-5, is SQTIHQWPATLVQPVGSPLSLECTVEGTSNPNLYWYRQAAGRGLQLLFYSVGIGQISSEVPQNLSASRPQDRQFILSSKKLLLSDSGFYLCAWSRGHQETQYFGPGTRLLVL.

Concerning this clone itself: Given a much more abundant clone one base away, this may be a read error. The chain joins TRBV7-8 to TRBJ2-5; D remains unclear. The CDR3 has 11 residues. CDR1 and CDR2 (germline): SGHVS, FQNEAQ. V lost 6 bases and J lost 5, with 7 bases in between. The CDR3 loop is CASSPLETQYF. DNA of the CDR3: TGTGCCAGCAGTCCATTGGAGACCCAGTACTTC.